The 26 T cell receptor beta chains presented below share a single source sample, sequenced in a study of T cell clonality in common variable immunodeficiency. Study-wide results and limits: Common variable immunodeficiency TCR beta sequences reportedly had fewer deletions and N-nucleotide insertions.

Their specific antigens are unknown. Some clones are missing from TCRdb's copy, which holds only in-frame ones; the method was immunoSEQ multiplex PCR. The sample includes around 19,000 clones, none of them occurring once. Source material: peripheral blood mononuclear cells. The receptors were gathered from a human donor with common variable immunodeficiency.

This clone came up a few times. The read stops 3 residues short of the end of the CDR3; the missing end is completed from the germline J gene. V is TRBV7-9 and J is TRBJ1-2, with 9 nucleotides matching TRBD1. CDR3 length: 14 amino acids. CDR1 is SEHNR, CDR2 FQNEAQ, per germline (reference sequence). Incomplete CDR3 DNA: TGTGCCAGCAGCTTAGCGGGACAGGGAGTAGGC. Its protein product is CASSLAGQGVG. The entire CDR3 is CASSLAGQGVGYTF.

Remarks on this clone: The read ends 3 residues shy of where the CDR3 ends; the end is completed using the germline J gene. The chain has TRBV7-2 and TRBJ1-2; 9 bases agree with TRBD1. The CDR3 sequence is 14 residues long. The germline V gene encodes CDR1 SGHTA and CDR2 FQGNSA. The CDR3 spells CASSFPGQGAGYTF. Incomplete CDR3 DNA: TGTGCCAGCAGCTTTCCGGGACAGGGCGCGGGC.

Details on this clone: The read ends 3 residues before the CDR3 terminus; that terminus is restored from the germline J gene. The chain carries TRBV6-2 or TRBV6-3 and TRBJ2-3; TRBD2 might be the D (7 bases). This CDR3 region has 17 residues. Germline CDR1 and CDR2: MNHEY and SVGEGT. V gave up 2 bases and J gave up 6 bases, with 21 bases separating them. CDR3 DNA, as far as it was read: TGTGCCAGCAGTTACCCCCTAGGGGGGGCCTTGTCGGATACG. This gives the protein CASSYPLGGALSDT. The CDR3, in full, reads CASSYPLGGALSDTQYF.

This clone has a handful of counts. CDR3 sequence reads: CASSINYRGLNTEAFF. The sequenced part of the CDR3 DNA is TGTGCCAGTAGTATAAACTACAGGGGCTTGAACACTGAA. V and J are TRBV19 and TRBJ1-1; TRBD1 matches 7 bases. The sequence runs out 3 residues before the end of the CDR3; the remainder is reconstructed from the germline J gene. The germline V gene has CDR1 LNHDA and CDR2 SQIVND (reference sequence). Germline trimming cut 2 bases from V and 0 bases from J; bases unmatched to any gene: 6. The CDR3 consists of 16 residues.

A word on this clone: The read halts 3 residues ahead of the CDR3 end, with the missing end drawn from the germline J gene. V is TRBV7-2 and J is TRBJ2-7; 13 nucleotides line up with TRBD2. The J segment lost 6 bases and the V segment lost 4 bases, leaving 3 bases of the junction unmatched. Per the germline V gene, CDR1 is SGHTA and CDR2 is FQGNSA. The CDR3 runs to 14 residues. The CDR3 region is CASSWTSGGVEQYF. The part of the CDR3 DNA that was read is TGTGCCAGCAGCTGGACTAGCGGGGGTGTCGAG.

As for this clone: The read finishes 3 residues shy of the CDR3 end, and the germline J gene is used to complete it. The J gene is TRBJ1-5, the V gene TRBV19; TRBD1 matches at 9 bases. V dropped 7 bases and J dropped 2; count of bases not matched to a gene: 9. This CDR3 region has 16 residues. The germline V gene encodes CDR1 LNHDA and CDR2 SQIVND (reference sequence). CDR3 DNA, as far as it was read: TGTGCCAGTAAGACGATCCGGGACAGGGGCAATCAGCCC. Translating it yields CASKTIRDRGNQP. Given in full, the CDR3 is CASKTIRDRGNQPQHF.

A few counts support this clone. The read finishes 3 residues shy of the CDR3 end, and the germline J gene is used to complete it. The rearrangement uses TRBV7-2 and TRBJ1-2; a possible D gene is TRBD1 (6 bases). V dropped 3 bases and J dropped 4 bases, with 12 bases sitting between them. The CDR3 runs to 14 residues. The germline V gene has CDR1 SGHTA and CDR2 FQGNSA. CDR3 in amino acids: CASSLVQGIYGYTF. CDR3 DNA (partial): TGTGCCAGCAGCTTGGTGCAGGGGATCTATGGC.

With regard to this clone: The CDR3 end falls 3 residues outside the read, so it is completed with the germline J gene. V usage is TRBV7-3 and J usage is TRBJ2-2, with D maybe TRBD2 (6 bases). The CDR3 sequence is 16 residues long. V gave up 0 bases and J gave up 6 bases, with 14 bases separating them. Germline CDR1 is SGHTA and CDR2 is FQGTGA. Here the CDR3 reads CASSLTSSRGSGELFF. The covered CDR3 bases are TGTGCCAGCAGCTTAACTAGTTCGCGGGGCTCCGGGGAG.

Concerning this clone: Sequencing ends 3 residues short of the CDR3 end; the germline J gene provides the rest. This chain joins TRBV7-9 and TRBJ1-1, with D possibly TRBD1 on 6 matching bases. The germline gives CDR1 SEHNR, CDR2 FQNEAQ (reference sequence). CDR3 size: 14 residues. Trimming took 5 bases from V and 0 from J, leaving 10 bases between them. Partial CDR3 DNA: TGTGCCAGCAGCAGCGGACAGTTGAACACTGAA. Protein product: CASSSGQLNTE. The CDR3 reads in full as CASSSGQLNTEAFF. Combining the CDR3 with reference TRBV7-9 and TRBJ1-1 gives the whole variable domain DTGVSQNPRHKITKRGQNVTFRCDPISEHNRLYWYRQTLGQGPEFLTYFQNEAQLEKSRLLSDRFSAERPKGSFSTLEIQRTEQGDSAMYLCASSSGQLNTEAFFGQGTRLTVV.

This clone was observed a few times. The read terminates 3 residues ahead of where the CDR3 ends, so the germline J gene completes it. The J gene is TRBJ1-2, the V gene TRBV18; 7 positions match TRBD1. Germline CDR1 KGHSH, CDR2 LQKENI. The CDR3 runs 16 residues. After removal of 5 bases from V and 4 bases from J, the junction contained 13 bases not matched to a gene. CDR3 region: CASSYTRGGGGYGYTF. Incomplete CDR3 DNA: TGTGCCAGCTCATACACGAGAGGAGGGGGCGGCTATGGC.

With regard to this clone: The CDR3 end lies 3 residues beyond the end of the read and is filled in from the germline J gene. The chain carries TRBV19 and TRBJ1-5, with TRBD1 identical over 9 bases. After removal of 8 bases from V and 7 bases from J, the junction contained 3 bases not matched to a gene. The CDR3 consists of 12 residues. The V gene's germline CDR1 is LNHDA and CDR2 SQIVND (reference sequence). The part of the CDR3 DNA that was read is TGTGCCAGTGGGGACAGGGACCAGCCC. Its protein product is CASGDRDQP. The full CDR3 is CASGDRDQPQHF.

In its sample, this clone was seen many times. The CDR3 sequence: CSVEDRLAANTGELFF. CDR3 DNA, as far as it was read: TGCAGCGTTGAAGATCGTCTAGCGGCGAACACCGGGGAG. This chain connects TRBV29-1 to TRBJ2-2; TRBD2 matches 7 bases. The read falls 3 residues short of the CDR3 end, and the missing part is taken from the germline J gene. The germline V gene has CDR1 SQVTM and CDR2 ANQGSEA. CDR3 size: 16 residues. Trimming at V came to 0 bases and at J to 0 bases, leaving 4 bases not matched to a gene.

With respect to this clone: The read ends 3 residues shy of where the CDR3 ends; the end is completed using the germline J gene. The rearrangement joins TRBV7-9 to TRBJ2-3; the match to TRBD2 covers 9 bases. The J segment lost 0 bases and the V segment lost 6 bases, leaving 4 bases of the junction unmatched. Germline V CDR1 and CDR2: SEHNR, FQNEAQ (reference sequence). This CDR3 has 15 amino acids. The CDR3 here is CASRVTSGSTDTQYF. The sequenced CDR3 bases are TGTGCCAGCAGAGTCACTAGCGGGAGCACAGATACG.

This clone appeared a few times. The CDR3 DNA, read in part, is TGTGCCAGTAGCAGGACAGACCCTCGGGGGCCC. Amino acids: CASSRTDPRGP. The whole CDR3 region reads CASSRTDPRGPQHF. The chain joins TRBV19 to TRBJ1-5, with a weak D call TRBD1 (6 bases). The read comes to an end 3 residues before the CDR3 does, leaving the germline J gene to fill in the end. The CDR3 has 14 amino acids. The V end lost 6 bases, the J end lost 9 bases, and 18 bases lay between the germline ends. The germline V gene has CDR1 LNHDA and CDR2 SQIVND (reference sequence).

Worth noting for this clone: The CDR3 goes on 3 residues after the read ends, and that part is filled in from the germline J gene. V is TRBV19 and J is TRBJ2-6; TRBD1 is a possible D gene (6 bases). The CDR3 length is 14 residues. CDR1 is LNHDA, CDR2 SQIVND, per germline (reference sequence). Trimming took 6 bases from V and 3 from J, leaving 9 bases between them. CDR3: CASRQGYGANVLTF. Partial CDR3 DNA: TGTGCCAGTAGACAGGGTTATGGGGCCAACGTC. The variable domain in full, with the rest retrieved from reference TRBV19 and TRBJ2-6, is DGGITQSPKYLFRKEGQNVTLSCEQNLNHDAMYWYRQDPGQGLRLIYYSQIVNDFQKGDIAEGYSVSREKKESFPLTVTSAQKNPTAFYLCASRQGYGANVLTFGAGSRLTVL.

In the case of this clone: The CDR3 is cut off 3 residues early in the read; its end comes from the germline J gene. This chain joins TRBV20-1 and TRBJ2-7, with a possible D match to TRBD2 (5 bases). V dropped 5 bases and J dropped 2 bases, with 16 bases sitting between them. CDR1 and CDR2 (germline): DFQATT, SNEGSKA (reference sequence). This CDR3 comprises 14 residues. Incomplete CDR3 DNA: TGCAGTGCTTCCCTTAGCGCACAGACCTACGAG. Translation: CSASLSAQTYE. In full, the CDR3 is CSASLSAQTYEQYF.

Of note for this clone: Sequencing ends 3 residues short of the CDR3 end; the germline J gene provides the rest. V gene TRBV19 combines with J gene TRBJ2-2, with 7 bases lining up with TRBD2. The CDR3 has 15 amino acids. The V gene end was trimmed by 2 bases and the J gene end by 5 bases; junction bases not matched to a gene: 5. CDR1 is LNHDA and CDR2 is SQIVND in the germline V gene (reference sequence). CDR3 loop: CASSIRLAVTGELFF. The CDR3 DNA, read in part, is TGTGCCAGTAGTATACGCCTAGCGGTGACCGGGGAG. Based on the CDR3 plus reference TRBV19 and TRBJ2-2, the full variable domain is DGGITQSPKYLFRKEGQNVTLSCEQNLNHDAMYWYRQDPGQGLRLIYYSQIVNDFQKGDIAEGYSVSREKKESFPLTVTSAQKNPTAFYLCASSIRLAVTGELFFGEGSRLTVL.

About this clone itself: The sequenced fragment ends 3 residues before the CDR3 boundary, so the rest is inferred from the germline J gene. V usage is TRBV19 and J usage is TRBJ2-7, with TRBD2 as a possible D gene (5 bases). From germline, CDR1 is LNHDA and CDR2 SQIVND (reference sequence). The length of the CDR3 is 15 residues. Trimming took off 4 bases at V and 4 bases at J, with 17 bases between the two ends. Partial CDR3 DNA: TGTGCCAGTAGTAGCCGGGGTATGGGCTCGTACGAG. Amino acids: CASSSRGMGSYE. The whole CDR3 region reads CASSSRGMGSYEQYF.

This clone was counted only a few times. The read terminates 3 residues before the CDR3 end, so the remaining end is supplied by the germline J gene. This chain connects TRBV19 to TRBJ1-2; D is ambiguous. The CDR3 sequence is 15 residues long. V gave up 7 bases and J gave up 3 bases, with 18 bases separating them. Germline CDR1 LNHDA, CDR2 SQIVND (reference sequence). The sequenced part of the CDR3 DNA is TGTGCCAGTACCGCCACCAAGGGTGGTGACTATGGC. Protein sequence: CASTATKGGDYG. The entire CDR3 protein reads CASTATKGGDYGYTF.

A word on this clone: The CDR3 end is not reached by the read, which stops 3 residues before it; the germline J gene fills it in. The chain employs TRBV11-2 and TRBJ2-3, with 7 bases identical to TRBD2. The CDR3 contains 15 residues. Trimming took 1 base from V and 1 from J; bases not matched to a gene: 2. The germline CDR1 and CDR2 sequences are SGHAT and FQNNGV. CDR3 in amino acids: CASSLGAGRTDTQYF. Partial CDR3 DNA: TGTGCCAGCAGCTTAGGAGCGGGGCGCACAGATACG.

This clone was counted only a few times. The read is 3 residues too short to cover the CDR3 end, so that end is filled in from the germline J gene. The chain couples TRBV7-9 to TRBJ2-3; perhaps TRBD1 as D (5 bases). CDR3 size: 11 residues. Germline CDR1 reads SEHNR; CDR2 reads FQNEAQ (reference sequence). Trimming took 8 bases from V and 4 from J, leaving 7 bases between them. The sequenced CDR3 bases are TGTGCCAGCGGCAGGGCAGATACG. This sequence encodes CASGRADT. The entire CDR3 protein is CASGRADTQYF.

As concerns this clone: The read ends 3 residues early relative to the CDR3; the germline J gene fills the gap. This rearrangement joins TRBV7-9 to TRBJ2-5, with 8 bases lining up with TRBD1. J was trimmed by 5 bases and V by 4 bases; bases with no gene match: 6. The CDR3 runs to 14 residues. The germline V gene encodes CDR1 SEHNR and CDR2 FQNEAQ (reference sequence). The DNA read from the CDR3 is TGTGCCAGCAGCTCCACAGGGGGTTCTGAGACC. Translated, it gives CASSSTGGSET. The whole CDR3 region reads CASSSTGGSETQYF. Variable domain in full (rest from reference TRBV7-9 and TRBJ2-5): DTGVSQNPRHKITKRGQNVTFRCDPISEHNRLYWYRQTLGQGPEFLTYFQNEAQLEKSRLLSDRFSAERPKGSFSTLEIQRTEQGDSAMYLCASSSTGGSETQYFGPGTRLLVL.

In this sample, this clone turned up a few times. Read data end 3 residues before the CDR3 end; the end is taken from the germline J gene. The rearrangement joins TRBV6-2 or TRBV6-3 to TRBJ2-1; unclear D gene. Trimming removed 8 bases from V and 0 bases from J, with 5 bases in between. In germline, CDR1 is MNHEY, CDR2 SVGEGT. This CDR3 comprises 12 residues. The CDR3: CASRPSYNEQFF. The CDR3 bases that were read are TGTGCCAGCCGTCCCTCCTACAATGAG.

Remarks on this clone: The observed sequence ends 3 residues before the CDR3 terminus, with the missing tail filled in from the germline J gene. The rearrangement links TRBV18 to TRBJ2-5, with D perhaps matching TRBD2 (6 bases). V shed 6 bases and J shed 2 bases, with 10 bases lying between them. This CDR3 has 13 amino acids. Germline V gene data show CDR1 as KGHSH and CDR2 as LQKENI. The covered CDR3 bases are TGTGCCAGCTCTTCGGGGGTTCAAGAGACC. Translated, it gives CASSSGVQET. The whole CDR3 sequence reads CASSSGVQETQYF.

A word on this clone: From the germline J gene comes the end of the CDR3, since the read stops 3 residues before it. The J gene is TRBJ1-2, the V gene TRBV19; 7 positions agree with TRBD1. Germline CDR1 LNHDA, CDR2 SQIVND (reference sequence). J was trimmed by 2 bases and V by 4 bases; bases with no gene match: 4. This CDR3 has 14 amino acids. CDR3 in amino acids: CASSTRDRNYGYTF. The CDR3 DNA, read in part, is TGTGCCAGTAGTACCCGGGACAGAAACTATGGC.

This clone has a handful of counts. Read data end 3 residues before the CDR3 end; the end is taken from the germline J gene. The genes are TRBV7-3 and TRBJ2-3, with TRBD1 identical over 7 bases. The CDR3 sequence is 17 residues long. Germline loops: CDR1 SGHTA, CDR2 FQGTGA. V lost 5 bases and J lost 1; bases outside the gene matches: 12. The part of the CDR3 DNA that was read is TGTGCCAGCAGCCTCCCGACAGGGAGATGGGGCACAGATACG. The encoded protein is CASSLPTGRWGTDT. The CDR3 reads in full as CASSLPTGRWGTDTQYF.